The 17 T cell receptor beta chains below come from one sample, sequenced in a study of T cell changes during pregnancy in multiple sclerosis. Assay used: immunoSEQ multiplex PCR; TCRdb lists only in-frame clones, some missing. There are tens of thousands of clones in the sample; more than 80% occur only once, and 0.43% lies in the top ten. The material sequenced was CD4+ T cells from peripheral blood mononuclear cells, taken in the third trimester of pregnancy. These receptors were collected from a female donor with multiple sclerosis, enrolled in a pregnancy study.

DNA for the CDR3: TGTGCCCTTGGTCCAAGCCACACAGATACGCAGTATTTT. This gives the protein CALGPSHTDTQYF. The chain couples TRBV30 to TRBJ2-3; D gene uncertain. The CDR3 runs 13 residues. Between the trimmed V and J ends, which lost 8 bases and 2 bases, there was a span of 14 bases. Per the germline V gene, CDR1 is GTSNPN and CDR2 is SVGIG (reference sequence).

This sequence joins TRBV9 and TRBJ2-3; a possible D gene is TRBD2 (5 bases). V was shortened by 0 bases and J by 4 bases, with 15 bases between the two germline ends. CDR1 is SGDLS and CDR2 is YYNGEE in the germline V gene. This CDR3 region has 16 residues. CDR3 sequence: CASSVGGLAGPDTQYF. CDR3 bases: TGTGCCAGCAGCGTAGGAGGTCTAGCAGGCCCAGATACGCAGTATTTT.

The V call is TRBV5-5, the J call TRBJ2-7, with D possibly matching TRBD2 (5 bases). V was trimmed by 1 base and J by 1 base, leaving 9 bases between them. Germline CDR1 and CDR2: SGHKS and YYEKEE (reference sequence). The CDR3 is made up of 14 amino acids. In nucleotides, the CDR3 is TGTGCCAGCAGCTTGAGCGGTACGTCCTACGAGCAGTACTTC. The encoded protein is CASSLSGTSYEQYF.

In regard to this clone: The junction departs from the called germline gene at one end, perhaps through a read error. CDR3 in DNA: TGTGCCAGCAGTCCCCCTTTACTAGGCACCGATACGCAGTATTTT. It yields the protein CASSPPLLGTDTQYF. The chain carries TRBV27 and TRBJ2-3; tentative D call: TRBD2 (5 bases). The CDR3 length is 15 residues. CDR1 MNHEY and CDR2 SMNVEV come from the germline V gene (reference sequence).

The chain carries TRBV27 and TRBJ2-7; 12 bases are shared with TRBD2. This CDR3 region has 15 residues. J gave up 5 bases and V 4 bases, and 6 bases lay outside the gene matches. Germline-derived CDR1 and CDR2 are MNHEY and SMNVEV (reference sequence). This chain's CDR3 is CASSSPTSGSHEQYF. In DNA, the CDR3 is TGTGCCAGCAGTTCGCCGACTAGCGGGAGCCACGAGCAGTACTTC.

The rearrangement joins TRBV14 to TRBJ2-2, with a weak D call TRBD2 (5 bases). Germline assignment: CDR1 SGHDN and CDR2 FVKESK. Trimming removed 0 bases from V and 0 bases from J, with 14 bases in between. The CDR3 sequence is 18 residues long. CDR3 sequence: CASSQETGYDANTGELFF. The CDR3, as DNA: TGTGCCAGCAGCCAAGAGACGGGATATGACGCGAACACCGGGGAGCTGTTTTTT.

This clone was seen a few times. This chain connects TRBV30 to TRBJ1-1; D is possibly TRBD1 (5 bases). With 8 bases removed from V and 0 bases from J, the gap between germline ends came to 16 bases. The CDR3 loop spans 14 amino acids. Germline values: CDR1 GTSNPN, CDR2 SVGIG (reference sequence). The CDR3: CAMGGGVMNTEAFF. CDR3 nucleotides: TGTGCCATGGGGGGAGGGGTGATGAACACTGAAGCTTTCTTT.

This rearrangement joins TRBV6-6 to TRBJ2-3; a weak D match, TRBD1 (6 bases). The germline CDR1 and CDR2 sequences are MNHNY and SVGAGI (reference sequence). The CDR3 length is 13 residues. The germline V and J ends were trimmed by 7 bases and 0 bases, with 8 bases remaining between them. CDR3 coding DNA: TGTGCCAGCACTAGGGGGAGCACAGATACGCAGTATTTT. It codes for CASTRGSTDTQYF.

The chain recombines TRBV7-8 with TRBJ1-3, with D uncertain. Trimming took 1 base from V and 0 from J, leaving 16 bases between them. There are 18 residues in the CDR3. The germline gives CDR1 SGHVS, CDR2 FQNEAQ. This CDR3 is CASSLVVAGPLSGNTIYF. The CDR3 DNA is TGTGCCAGCAGCTTAGTAGTGGCAGGTCCCCTCTCTGGAAACACCATATATTTT.

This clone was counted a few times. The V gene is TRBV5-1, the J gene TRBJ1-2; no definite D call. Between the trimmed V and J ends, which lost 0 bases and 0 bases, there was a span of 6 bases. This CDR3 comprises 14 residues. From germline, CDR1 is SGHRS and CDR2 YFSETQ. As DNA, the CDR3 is TGCGCCAGCAGCTTGGCCGGGACTAACTATGGCTACACCTTC. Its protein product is CASSLAGTNYGYTF.

CDR3 sequence: CASNGQGNEQYF. The CDR3, as DNA: TGTGCCAGTAACGGACAGGGTAACGAGCAGTACTTC. The gene calls are TRBV6-1 and TRBJ2-7, with TRBD1 identical over 8 bases. The V gene's germline CDR1 is MNHNS and CDR2 SASEGT. This CDR3 is 12 amino acids long. Trimming removed 9 bases from V and 5 bases from J; junction bases left unmatched: 6.

The chain's CDR3 is CASSPRDRVIHNEQFF. CDR3 in DNA: TGTGCCAGCTCACCAAGGGACAGGGTGATACACAATGAGCAGTTCTTC. The chain uses TRBV18 and TRBJ2-1, with 9 nucleotides matching TRBD1. The length of the CDR3 is 16 residues. Germline V lookup: CDR1 KGHSH, CDR2 LQKENI. The trim removed 2 bases at V and 5 bases at J, leaving 7 bases unmatched.

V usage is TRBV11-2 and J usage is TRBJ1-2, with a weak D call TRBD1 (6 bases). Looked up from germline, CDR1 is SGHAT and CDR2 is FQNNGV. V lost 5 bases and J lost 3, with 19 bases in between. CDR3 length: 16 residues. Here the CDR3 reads CASSPLQGTPYYGYTF. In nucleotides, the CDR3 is TGTGCCAGCAGCCCGTTACAGGGCACGCCTTACTATGGCTACACCTTC.

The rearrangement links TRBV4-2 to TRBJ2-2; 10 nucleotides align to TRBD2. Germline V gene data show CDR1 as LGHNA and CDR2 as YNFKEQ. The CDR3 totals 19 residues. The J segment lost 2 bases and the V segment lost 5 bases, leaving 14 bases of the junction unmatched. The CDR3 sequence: CASSSNHASGSANTGELFF. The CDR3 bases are TGTGCCAGCAGCTCCAACCACGCTAGCGGGAGCGCAAACACCGGGGAGCTGTTTTTT.

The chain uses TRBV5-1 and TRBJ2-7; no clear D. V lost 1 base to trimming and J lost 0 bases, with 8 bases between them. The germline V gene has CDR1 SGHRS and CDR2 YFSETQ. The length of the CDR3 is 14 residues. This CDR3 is CASSLFSSSYEQYF. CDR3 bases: TGCGCCAGCAGCTTGTTCTCGAGCTCCTACGAGCAGTACTTC.

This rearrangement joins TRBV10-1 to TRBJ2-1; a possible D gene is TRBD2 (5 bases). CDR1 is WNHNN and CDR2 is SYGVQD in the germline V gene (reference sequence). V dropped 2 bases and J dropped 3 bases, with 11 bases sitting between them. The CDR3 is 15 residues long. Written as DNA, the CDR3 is TGCGCCAGCAGTGAGGGAGGACCCCACTACAATGAGCAGTTCTTC. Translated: CASSEGGPHYNEQFF.

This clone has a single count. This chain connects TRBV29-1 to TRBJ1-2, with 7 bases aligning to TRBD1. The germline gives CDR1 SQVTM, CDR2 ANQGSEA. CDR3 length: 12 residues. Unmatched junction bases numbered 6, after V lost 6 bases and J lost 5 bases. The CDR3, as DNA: TGCAGCGTGGAGGGACAGCTTTATGGCTACACCTTC. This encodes CSVEGQLYGYTF.